The present TCR beta chain was sequenced within a study of CD8 T cells in ankylosing spondylitis. CDR3 length equals 13 residues. Germline CDR1 reads SGHTA; CDR2 reads FQGTGA. The V end was cut by 0 bases, the J end by 4 bases, with 6 bases between. TCRdb recomputed calls from the 5' RACE reads with MiXCR, one row per CDR3 protein. The data contain over 30,000 distinct CDR3 sequences, approximately 17% of them singletons. V usage is TRBV7-3 and J usage is TRBJ2-5, with unresolved D. This receptor was identified in a male donor with ankylosing spondylitis or in good health (not recorded which). Material for sequencing was blood. The CDR3 sequence is CASSLTSGETQYF. The DNA for the CDR3 is TGTGCCAGCAGCTTAACGTCGGGAGAGACCCAGTACTTC. Full variable domain (missing parts from reference TRBV7-3 and TRBJ2-5): GAGVSQTPSNKVTEKGKYVELRCDPISGHTALYWYRQSLGQGPEFLIYFQGTGAADDSGLPNDRFFAVRPEGSVSTLKIQRTERGDSAVYLCASSLTSGETQYFGPGTRLLVL.